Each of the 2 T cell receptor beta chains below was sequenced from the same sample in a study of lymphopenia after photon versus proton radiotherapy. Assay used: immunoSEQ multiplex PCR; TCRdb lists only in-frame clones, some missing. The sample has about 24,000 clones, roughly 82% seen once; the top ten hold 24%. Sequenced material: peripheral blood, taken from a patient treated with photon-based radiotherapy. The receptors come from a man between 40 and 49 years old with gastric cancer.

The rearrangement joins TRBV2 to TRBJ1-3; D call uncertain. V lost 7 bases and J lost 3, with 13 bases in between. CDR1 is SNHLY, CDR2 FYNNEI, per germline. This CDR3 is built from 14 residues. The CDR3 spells CASKNPPYGNTIYF. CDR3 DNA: TGTGCCAGCAAAAACCCCCCCTATGGAAACACCATATATTTT.

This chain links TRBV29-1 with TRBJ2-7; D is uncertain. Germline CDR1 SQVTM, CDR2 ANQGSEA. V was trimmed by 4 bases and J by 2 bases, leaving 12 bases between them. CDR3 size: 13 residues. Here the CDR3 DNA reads TGCAGCGTTGTCGGTAGGTCTACCTACGAGCAGTACTTC. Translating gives CSVVGRSTYEQYF.